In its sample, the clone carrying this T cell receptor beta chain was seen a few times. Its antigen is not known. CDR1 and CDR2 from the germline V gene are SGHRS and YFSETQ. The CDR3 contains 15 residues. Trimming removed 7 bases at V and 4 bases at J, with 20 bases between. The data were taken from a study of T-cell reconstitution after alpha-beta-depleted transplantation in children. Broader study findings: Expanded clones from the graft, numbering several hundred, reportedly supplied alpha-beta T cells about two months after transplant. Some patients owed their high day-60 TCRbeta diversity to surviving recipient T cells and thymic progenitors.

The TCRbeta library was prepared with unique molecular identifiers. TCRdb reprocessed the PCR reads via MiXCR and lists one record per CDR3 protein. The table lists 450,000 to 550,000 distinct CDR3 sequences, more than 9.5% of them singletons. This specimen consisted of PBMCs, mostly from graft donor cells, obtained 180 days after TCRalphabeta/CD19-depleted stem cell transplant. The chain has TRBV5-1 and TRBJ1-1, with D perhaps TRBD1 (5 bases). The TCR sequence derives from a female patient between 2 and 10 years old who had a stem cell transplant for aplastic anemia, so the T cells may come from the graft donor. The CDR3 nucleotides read TGCGCCAGCCGATTGCCGGGGATGGGGGGCACTGAAGCTTTCTTT. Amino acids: CASRLPGMGGTEAFF.